This T cell receptor beta chain stems from a study of blood T cell repertoires in COVID-19. The table came from immunoSEQ multiplex PCR; TCRdb's copy has only in-frame clones and leaves some out. In the table there are some 74,000 clones, over 80% of which are singletons. What was sequenced was peripheral blood. The TCR was taken from an elderly woman with acute or convalescent COVID-19.

In DNA form, the CDR3 reads TGTGCCAGTAGCGGACAGTTCCCCGGATTGGCTTTCTTT. Its translation: CASSGQFPGLAFF. The chain recombines TRBV19 with TRBJ1-1, with a possible D match to TRBD1 (6 bases). V shed 6 bases and J shed 11 bases, with 19 bases lying between them. The CDR3 sequence is 13 residues long. CDR1 and CDR2 (germline): LNHDA, SQIVND (reference sequence).